The 8 T cell receptor beta chains below come from one sample, sequenced in a study of human T cells and chemical hapten exposure. The time point denotes: patch test 2, 6 weeks after DPC sensitization. Treatment described: therapeutic diphenylcyclopropenone sensitization with weekly scalp DPC. From the RACE reads, TCRdb called clonotypes with MiXCR, one entry per CDR3 protein. The data hold approximately 90,000 distinct CDR3 sequences, with 11% observed a single time. Sample: whole blood, taken in connection with sensitization to the hapten diphenylcyclopropenone (DPC). The receptors originated from a man in his forties with alopecia areata. Some clones in this sample may be carry-over from other donors' samples.

This clonotype occurred a few times. This sequence joins TRBV12-3 or TRBV12-4 and TRBJ2-2; perhaps TRBD1 as D (5 bases). The CDR3 loop spans 14 amino acids. Trimming left V 2 bases short and J 3 bases short, with 7 bases between. The CDR3 protein is CASSLRQHTGELFF. CDR3 DNA: TGTGCCAGCAGTTTAAGACAGCACACCGGGGAGCTGTTTTTT.

This rearrangement joins TRBV20-1 to TRBJ2-3; the D gene could be TRBD1 or TRBD2 (5 bases each). Trimming stripped 2 bases from V and 5 bases from J, with 20 bases between. The V gene's germline CDR1 is DFQATT and CDR2 SNEGSKA (reference sequence). The length of the CDR3 is 16 residues. Written as DNA, the CDR3 is TGCAGTGCTAGACTCCCTTCGGGGCAGTTCGGAGATACGCAGTATTTT. Protein: CSARLPSGQFGDTQYF.

This clonotype was detected only a few times. The chain couples TRBV28 to TRBJ2-7; 11 bases match TRBD2. With V trimmed by 6 bases and J by 3 bases, 7 bases remained unmatched. In germline, CDR1 is MDHEN, CDR2 SYDVKM. This CDR3 is built from 15 residues. Written as DNA, the CDR3 is TGTGCCAGCAGACCCGGGACTAGCGGTAACTACGAGCAGTACTTC. This sequence encodes CASRPGTSGNYEQYF.

The genes are TRBV29-1 and TRBJ2-2; D is ambiguous. This CDR3 comprises 16 residues. V gave up 5 bases and J gave up 0 bases, with 16 bases separating them. Per germline, CDR1 SQVTM and CDR2 ANQGSEA. In DNA, the CDR3 is TGCAGCGTTTTAGGTCCCGCGCGAGCGAACACCGGGGAGCTGTTTTTT. This sequence encodes CSVLGPARANTGELFF.

In DNA form, the CDR3 reads TGTGCCAGTAGTATGGACAGGGGGATTGGAAACACCATATATTTT. Encoded protein: CASSMDRGIGNTIYF. J is TRBJ1-3 and V is TRBV19, with TRBD1 matching over 10 bases. Germline V gene data show CDR1 as LNHDA and CDR2 as SQIVND (reference sequence). The CDR3 loop spans 15 amino acids. V lost 3 bases, J lost 3 bases, and 2 bases stayed unmatched.

This sequence joins TRBV29-1 and TRBJ2-3; D gene ambiguous. V was clipped by 4 bases and J by 5 bases, with 4 bases between them. Germline CDR1 reads SQVTM; CDR2 reads ANQGSEA. The CDR3 extends over 10 amino acids. CDR3 in DNA: TGCAGCGTTGGGGGAGATACGCAGTATTTT. As protein: CSVGGDTQYF.

The sample holds many counts of this clonotype. In DNA form, the CDR3 reads TGTGCCAGCTCACCAAACACCGATCAGCCCCAGCATTTT. Protein sequence: CASSPNTDQPQHF. The chain is built from TRBV18 and TRBJ1-5; no reliable D call. The germline gives CDR1 KGHSH, CDR2 LQKENI. Trimming cost V 2 bases and J 5 bases, with 7 bases left between them. CDR3 length: 13 residues.

J is TRBJ2-2 and V is TRBV20-1, with 7 bases aligning to TRBD2. The CDR3 is made up of 16 amino acids. After removal of 4 bases from V and 2 bases from J, the junction contained 10 bases not matched to a gene. Per germline, CDR1 DFQATT and CDR2 SNEGSKA (reference sequence). CDR3 in DNA: TGCAGTGCTAACGACGCCGGGACTATAAACACCGGGGAGCTGTTTTTT. This encodes CSANDAGTINTGELFF.